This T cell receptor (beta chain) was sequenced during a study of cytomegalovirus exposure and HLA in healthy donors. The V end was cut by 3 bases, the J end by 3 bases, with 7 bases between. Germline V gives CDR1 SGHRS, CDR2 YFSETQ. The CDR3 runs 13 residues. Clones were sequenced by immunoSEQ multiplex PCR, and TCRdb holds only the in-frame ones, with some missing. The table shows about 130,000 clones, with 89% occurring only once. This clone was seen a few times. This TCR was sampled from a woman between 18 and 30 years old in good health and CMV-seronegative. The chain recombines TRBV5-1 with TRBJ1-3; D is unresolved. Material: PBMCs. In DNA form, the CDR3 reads TGCGCCAGCAGCTCGGACTTTGGAAACACCATATATTTT. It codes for CASSSDFGNTIYF.